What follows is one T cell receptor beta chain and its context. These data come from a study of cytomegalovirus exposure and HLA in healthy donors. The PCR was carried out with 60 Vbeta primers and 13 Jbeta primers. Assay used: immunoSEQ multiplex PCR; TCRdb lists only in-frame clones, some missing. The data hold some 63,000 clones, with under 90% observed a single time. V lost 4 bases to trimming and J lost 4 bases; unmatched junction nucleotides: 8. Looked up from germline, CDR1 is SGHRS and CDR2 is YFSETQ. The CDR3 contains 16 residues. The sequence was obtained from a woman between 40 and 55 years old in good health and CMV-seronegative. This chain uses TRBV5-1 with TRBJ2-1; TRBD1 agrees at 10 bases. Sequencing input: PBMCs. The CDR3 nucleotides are TGCGCCAGCAGCCCTTCTGGGGACAGGGGATACAATGAGCAGTTCTTC. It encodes CASSPSGDRGYNEQFF. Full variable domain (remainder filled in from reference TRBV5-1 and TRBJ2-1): KAGVTQTPRYLIKTRGQQVTLSCSPISGHRSVSWYQQTPGQGLQFLFEYFSETQRNKGNFPGRFSGRQFSNSRSEMNVSTLELGDSALYLCASSPSGDRGYNEQFFGPGTRLTVL.